One T cell receptor beta chain is described in this entry. The antigen remains undetermined. Germline CDR1 SGHNT, CDR2 YYREEE (reference sequence). V lost 7 bases to trimming and J lost 2 bases, with 18 bases between them. The CDR3 has 15 amino acids. This specimen belongs to a study of lymphopenia after photon versus proton radiotherapy. Study observations and caveats: Only patients who died were analyzed for survival; proton advantage is unproven. Post-nadir diversity loss with photons came from oligoclonal expansion, particularly CD8+ Temra cells.

The protocol was immunoSEQ multiplex PCR, while the TCRdb copy is restricted to in-frame clones and leaves out a portion. The sample lists some 40,000 clones, around 84% occurring once. J is TRBJ1-2 and V is TRBV5-4, with D possibly TRBD1 on 6 matching bases. The clonotype comes from a woman aged 70-85 years with pancreatic cancer. Some clones in this sample may be carry-over from other donors' samples. The sample consisted of peripheral blood, taken from a patient treated with proton-based radiotherapy. The CDR3 nucleotides read TGTGCCAGCCTCTTGGCAGGGGAGGGGAACTATGGCTACACCTTC. As protein: CASLLAGEGNYGYTF.